This T cell receptor (beta chain) was recovered during a study of Ad26.COV2.S vaccination and SARS-CoV-2 variants. Study overall: Donor allocation was to the COV1001 Ad26.COV2.S trial arm. The authors gave Ad26.COV2.S intramuscularly, either once or twice 56 days apart. Points from the study as a whole: Reported post-vaccination CD8+ and CD4+ T cell responses to spike showed substantial breadth.

V was clipped by 1 base and J by 6 bases; unmatched bases: 5. This CDR3 comprises 16 residues. CDR1 SGHTS and CDR2 YDEGEE come from the germline V gene. Libraries were prepared by immunoSEQ multiplex PCR; TCRdb keeps only in-frame clonotypes and omits some of them. This table holds over 450,000 clones, 80% to 90% found once. In the case of this clone: Its specificity is unknown.

Described treatment: around 19 received Ad26.COV2.S at low or high dose, single or two shots; roughly 5 received placebo; per-sample allocation not given. Sampling took place 63 days after the first vaccine or placebo injection. The donor was a Boston adult aged 18-55 years. This receptor was identified in a person aged 18-60 years who received the Ad26.COV2.S COVID-19 vaccine or a placebo. The sequencing used peripheral blood, collected in a trial of Ad26.COV2.S vaccine versus placebo. This chain uses TRBV5-8 with TRBJ2-2, with 11 nucleotides matching TRBD1. CDR3 DNA sequence: TGTGCCAGCAGCTTGTACGGGACAGGGGGTTCCGGGGAGCTGTTTTTT. Protein product: CASSLYGTGGSGELFF.